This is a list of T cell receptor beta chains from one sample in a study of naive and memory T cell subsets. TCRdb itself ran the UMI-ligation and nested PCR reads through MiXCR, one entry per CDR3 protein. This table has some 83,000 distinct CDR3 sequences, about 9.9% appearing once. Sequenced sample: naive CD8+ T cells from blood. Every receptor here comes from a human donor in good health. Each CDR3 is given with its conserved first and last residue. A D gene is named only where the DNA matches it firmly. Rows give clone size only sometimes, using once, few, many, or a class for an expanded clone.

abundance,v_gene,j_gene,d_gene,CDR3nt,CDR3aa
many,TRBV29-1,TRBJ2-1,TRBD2,TGCAGCGTCGAAGGGACTAGCGGGCCGTCCTACAATGAGCAGTTCTTC,CSVEGTSGPSYNEQFF
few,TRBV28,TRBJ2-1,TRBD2,TGTGCCAACGGACTAGCGGGAGACAATGAGCAGTTCTTC,CANGLAGDNEQFF
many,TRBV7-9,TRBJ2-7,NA,TGTGCCAGCAGCTTATCCGGGAGCCGACAGCCCTACGAGCAGTACTTC,CASSLSGSRQPYEQYF
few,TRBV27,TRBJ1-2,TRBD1,TGTGCCAGCAGTTTAAAGGGGACAGGGAACTATGGCTACACCTTC,CASSLKGTGNYGYTF
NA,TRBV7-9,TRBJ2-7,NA,TGTGCCAGCAGTGAAGACTACGAGCAGTACTTC,CASSEDYEQYF
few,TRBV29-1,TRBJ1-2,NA,TGCAGCGTTGAAGAGGGGCGGAACTATGGCTACACCTTC,CSVEEGRNYGYTF
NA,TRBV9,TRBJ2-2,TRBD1,TGTGCCAGCTCTCGGACAGGGTCCGGGGAGCTGTTTTTT,CASSRTGSGELFF
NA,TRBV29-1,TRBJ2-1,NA,TGCAGCGTTGAAAAGCGAGTGGGAAGCGGGTACAATGAGCAGTTCTTC,CSVEKRVGSGYNEQFF
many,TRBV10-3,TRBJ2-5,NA,TGTGCCATCAGTGACACGTACCAAGAGACCCAGTACTTC,CAISDTYQETQYF
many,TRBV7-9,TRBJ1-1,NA,TGTGCCAGCAGCTTATCCGCCAGGGAGGATTTCTTT,CASSLSAREDFF
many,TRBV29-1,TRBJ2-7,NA,TGCAGCGTTGAGGCGGGGACCACCTACGAGCAGTACTTC,CSVEAGTTYEQYF
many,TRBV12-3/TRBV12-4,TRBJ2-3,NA,TGTGCCATCCGGCGGGCTAGCACAGATACGCAGTATTTT,CAIRRASTDTQYF
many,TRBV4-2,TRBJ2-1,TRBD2,TGTGCCAGCAGCCAAGAAGAGGCTAGCGGGATGTTCGATGAGCAGTTCTTC,CASSQEEASGMFDEQFF
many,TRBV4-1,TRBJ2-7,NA,TGCGCCAGCAGCCAAGATAGGAACATACTATCCTACGAGCAGTACTTC,CASSQDRNILSYEQYF
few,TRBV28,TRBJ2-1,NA,TGTGCCACCAGCGTTGAGTACAATGAGCAGTTCTTC,CATSVEYNEQFF
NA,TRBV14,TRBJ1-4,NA,TGTGCCAGCAGCCAACTGGACAGAACAACTAATGAAAAACTGTTTTTT,CASSQLDRTTNEKLFF
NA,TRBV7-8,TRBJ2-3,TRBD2,TGTGCCAGCTGCGGGACTAGCGGGACCACAGATACGCAGTATTTT,CASCGTSGTTDTQYF
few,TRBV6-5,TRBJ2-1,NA,TGTGCCAGCAGTTTTGACTCCTACAATGAGCAGTTCTTC,CASSFDSYNEQFF
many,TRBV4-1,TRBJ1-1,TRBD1,TGCGCCAGCAGCCAAGGACAGGGCTCTGAAGCTTTCTTT,CASSQGQGSEAFF
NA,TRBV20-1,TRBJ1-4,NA,TGCAGTACTCTCCAGGGAGCAACTAATGAAAAACTGTTTTTT,CSTLQGATNEKLFF
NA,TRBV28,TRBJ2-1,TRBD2,TGTGCCAGCAGTTTGCGGCTAGCGGGGTTCAGCTCCTACAATGAGCAGTTCTTC,CASSLRLAGFSSYNEQFF
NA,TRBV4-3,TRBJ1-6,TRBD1,TGCGCCAGCAGCCAAGATTCGGGACAGCGTAATTCACCCCTCCACTTT,CASSQDSGQRNSPLHF
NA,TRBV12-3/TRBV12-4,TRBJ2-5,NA,TGTGCCAGCAGTTTAGAGCCCCCCAGAGAGACCCAGTACTTC,CASSLEPPRETQYF
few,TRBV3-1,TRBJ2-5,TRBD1,TGTGCCAGCAGCTCCCGAGGGGGGGGACAGGGGCAAGAGACCCAGTACTTC,CASSSRGGGQGQETQYF
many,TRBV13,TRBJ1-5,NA,TGTGCCAGCAGCTTTAGCAGGAGTCAGCCCCAGCATTTT,CASSFSRSQPQHF
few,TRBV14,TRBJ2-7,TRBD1,TGTGCCAGCAGCCAATGGGCACAGGGGCCCTCCTACGAGCAGTACTTC,CASSQWAQGPSYEQYF
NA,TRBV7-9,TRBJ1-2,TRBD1,TGTGCCAGCAGCGTAGGGACAGGGGACTACACCTTC,CASSVGTGDYTF
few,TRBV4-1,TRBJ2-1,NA,TGCGCCAGCAGCCCTGATGAGGGCAATGAGCAGTTCTTC,CASSPDEGNEQFF
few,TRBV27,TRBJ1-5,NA,TGTGCCAGCAGTTTCGCAGGGGCGGGCAATCAGCCCCAGCATTTT,CASSFAGAGNQPQHF
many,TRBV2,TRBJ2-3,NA,TGTGCCAGCCCTACCACAGATACGCAGTATTTT,CASPTTDTQYF
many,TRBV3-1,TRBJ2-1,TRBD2,TGTGCCAGCAGCCAAGATACTAGCGGGAGGGCAGGGAATGAGCAGTTCTTC,CASSQDTSGRAGNEQFF